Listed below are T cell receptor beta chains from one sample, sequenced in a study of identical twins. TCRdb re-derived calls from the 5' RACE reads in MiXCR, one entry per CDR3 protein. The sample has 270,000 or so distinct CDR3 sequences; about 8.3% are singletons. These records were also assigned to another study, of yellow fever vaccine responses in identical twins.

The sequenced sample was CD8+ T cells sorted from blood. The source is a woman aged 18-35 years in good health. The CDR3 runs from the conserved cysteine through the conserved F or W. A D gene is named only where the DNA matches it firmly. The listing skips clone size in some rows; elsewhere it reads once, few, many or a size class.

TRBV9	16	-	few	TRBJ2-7	TGTGCCAGCAGCGTAGATCCCGGGGCCCTCTCCTACGAGCAGTACTTC	CASSVDPGALSYEQYF
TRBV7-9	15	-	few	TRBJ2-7	TGTGCCAGCAGCTCTTCGTTCCGCGGGGACTACGAGCAGTACTTC	CASSSSFRGDYEQYF
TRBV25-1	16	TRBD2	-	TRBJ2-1	TGTGCCAGCAGTGATCCGCTAGCGGGGGCGTACAATGAGCAGTTCTTC	CASSDPLAGAYNEQFF
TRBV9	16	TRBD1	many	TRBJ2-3	TGTGCCAGCAGCGTAGGTGGGACAGGGGGCCAAGATACGCAGTATTTT	CASSVGGTGGQDTQYF
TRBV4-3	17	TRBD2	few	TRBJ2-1	TGCGCCAGCAGCCAAGATCGATCCAGCGGGATCTACAATGAGCAGTTCTTC	CASSQDRSSGIYNEQFF
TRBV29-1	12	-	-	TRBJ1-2	TGCAGCGTTGAAGAGGGTAACTATGGCTACACCTTC	CSVEEGNYGYTF
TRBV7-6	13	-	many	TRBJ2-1	TGTGCCAGCAGCTTAACGTCCTACAATGAGCAGTTCTTC	CASSLTSYNEQFF
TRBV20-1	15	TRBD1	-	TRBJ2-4	TGCAGTGCTAGAGATCGTCAGGGGGCAAGTTTCATTCAGTACTTC	CSARDRQGASFIQYF
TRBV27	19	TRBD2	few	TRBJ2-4	TGTGCCAGCAGCAGGGTGATTACTAGCGGGAGAGGTTTGGAAAACATTCAGTACTTC	CASSRVITSGRGLENIQYF
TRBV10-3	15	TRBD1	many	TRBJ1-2	TGTGCCATCAGTGACCCGGGACAGCCCCACTATGGCTACACCTTC	CAISDPGQPHYGYTF
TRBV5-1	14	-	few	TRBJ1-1	TGCGCCAGCAGCCCGGGTGCCGGGGCCACTGAAGCTTTCTTT	CASSPGAGATEAFF
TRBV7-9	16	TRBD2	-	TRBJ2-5	TGTGCCAGCAAAGGACTAGCGGGAGCGGGGCAAGAGACCCAGTACTTC	CASKGLAGAGQETQYF
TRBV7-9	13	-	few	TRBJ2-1	TGTGCCAGCAACGAAGGTGGTTACAATGAGCAGTTCTTC	CASNEGGYNEQFF
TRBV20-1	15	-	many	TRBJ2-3	TGCAGTGCTAGGGGTAGGAGCGTAAGCACAGATACGCAGTATTTT	CSARGRSVSTDTQYF
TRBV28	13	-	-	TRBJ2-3	TGTGCCAGCAGTTTAGTGGGTGTAGATACGCAGTATTTT	CASSLVGVDTQYF
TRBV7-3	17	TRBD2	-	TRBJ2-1	TGTGCCAGCAGCTCAGGGACTAGCGGGGGGGTATACAATGAGCAGTTCTTC	CASSSGTSGGVYNEQFF
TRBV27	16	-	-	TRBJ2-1	TGTGCCAGCAGTCAACCGGGGGCCAGCTCCTACAATGAGCAGTTCTTC	CASSQPGASSYNEQFF
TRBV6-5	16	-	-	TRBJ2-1	TGTGCCAGCAGTTACTCGGGAGGGGGCGCGGACAATGAGCAGTTCTTC	CASSYSGGGADNEQFF
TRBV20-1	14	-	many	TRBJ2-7	TGCAGTCCAAGACCGGGACAAACATCCTACGAGCAGTACTTC	CSPRPGQTSYEQYF
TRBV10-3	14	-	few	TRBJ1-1	TGTGCCATCAGTGAGTCGGGGGAGGGGATCGCAGCTTTCTTT	CAISESGEGIAAFF
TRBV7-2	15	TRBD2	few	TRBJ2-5	TGTGCCAGCAGCTTAGCGTTCGGCGGGAGCGAGACCCAGTACTTC	CASSLAFGGSETQYF
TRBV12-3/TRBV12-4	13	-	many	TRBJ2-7	TGTGCCAGCAGTTGGGACAAGGCTAACGAGCAGTACTTC	CASSWDKANEQYF
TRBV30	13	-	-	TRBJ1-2	TGTGCCTGGAGTGTACTGGCACTAGATGGCTACACCTTC	CAWSVLALDGYTF
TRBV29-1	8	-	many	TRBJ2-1	TGCAGCGTTGATGAGCAGTTCTTC	CSVDEQFF
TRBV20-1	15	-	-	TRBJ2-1	TGCAGTGCTAGAGATACGCGTGGCCACTACAATGAGCAGTTCTTC	CSARDTRGHYNEQFF
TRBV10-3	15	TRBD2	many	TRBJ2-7	TGTGCCATCAGCGGTAACGGGACTAACTTCTACGAGCAGTACTTC	CAISGNGTNFYEQYF
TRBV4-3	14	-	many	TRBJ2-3	TGCGCCAGCAGCCAGAGCCTAGGCGCAGATACGCAGTATTTT	CASSQSLGADTQYF
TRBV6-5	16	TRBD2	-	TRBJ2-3	TGTGCCAGCAGTTACTCACTAGCGGGGTTCACAGATACGCAGTATTTT	CASSYSLAGFTDTQYF
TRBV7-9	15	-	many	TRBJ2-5	TGTGCCAGCAGCCCAGCGCCAGGGGAGCTTGAGACCCAGTACTTC	CASSPAPGELETQYF
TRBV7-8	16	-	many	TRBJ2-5	TGTGCCAGCAGCCCCCTACCCCGGACCCCCCAAGAGACCCAGTACTTC	CASSPLPRTPQETQYF
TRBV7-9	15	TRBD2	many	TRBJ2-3	TGTGCCAGCAGCCAGACTAGCGACAGCACAGATACGCAGTATTTT	CASSQTSDSTDTQYF
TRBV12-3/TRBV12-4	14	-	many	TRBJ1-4	TGTGCCAGCAGTCGGCGCGGGAGTGAGGAAAAACTGTTTTTT	CASSRRGSEEKLFF
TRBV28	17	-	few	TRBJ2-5	TGTGCCAGCAGGTCCATAAGTAGATTAGCGGTACAAGAGACCCAGTACTTC	CASRSISRLAVQETQYF
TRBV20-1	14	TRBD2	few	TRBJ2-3	TGCAGTGCTAGGGGCGGGAGGGCCTCGCATACGCAGTATTTT	CSARGGRASHTQYF
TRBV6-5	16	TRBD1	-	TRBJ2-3	TGTGCCAGCAGTTACTCAGGGGGCGCTAGCACAGATACGCAGTATTTT	CASSYSGGASTDTQYF
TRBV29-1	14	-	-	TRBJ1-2	TGCAGCGTTGGAGGGGTCGAGGAATTTTATGGCTACACCTTC	CSVGGVEEFYGYTF
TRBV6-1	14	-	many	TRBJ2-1	TGTGCCAGCAGTCCTCAAGGGGGCTACAATGAGCAGTTCTTC	CASSPQGGYNEQFF
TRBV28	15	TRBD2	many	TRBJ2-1	TGTGCCAGCAGTCCAAGACTAGCGGGGGGGAATGAGCAGTTCTTC	CASSPRLAGGNEQFF
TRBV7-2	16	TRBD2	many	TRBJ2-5	TGTGCCAGCAGCTTGTCAATTAGCGGGAGAAGTGAGACCCAGTACTTC	CASSLSISGRSETQYF
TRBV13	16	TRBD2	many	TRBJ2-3	TGTGCCAGCAGCGGCCGACTAGCGGGAGTAGGAGATACGCAGTATTTT	CASSGRLAGVGDTQYF
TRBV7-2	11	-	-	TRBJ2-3	TGTGCCATCGACGACCCAGATACGCAGTATTTT	CAIDDPDTQYF
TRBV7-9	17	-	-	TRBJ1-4	TGTGCCAGCATCTGGGCGGCCTGGGACTGGACTAATGAAAAACTGTTTTTT	CASIWAAWDWTNEKLFF
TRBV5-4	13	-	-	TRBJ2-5	TGTGCCAGCAGCTTGTCGAACCAAGAGACCCAGTACTTC	CASSLSNQETQYF
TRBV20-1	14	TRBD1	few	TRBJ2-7	TGCAGTGCTAGAGCGGGACAGCTTTCCTACGAGCAGTACTTC	CSARAGQLSYEQYF
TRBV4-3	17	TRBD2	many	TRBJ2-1	TGCGCCAGCAGCCAAGGCCCAGCGGGAGGGTCTCCGAATGAGCAGTTCTTC	CASSQGPAGGSPNEQFF
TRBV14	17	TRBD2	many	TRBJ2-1	TGTGCCAGCAGCCAGGGCAGCGGCGGGAGCTCCTACAATGAGCAGTTCTTC	CASSQGSGGSSYNEQFF
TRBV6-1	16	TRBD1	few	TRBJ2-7	TGTGCCAGCTCCGGGACAGACGCCAACGACCCCTACGAGCAGTACTTC	CASSGTDANDPYEQYF
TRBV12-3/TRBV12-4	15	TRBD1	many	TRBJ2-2	TGTGCCAGCAGTTCCGGGACAGGCGAGTCCGGGGAGCTGTTTTTT	CASSSGTGESGELFF
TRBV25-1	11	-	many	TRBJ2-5	TGTGCCAGCAGTGAAAAAGAGACCCAGTACTTC	CASSEKETQYF
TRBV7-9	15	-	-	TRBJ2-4	TGTGCCAGCAGCTTAGCGGAGGGAGCCAAAAACATTCAGTACTTC	CASSLAEGAKNIQYF
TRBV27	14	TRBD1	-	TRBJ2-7	TGTGCCAGCAGTTTAGATGGGACAGGGGATGAGCAGTACTTC	CASSLDGTGDEQYF
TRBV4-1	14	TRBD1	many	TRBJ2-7	TGCGCCAGCAGCCAAGACAGGACAGGGGCCGAGCAGTACTTC	CASSQDRTGAEQYF
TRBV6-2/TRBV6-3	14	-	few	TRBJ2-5	TGTGCCAGCAGTTACAGGCAGGCTCTGGAGACCCAGTACTTC	CASSYRQALETQYF